This T cell receptor beta chain stems from a study of human T cells and chemical hapten exposure. Overall study context: Among samples, TCR yields varied mainly because of small differences in pooled library volume.

V was trimmed by 2 bases and J by 2 bases, leaving 17 bases between them. The CDR3 length is 17 residues. Germline loops: CDR1 SGHTA, CDR2 FQGTGA. Individual cDNA molecules each carried unique molecular identifiers attached by the library. One entry per CDR3 protein results from TCRdb running MiXCR on the RACE reads. The sample has about 45,000 distinct CDR3 sequences, 4.4% seen once; the top ten hold roughly 6%. This clonotype was counted many times. Time point: healthy volunteer bleed at 2 weeks. The authors extracted total RNA from unfractionated whole blood. The clonotype originates from a human donor in good health. Some clones in this sample may be carry-over from other donors' samples. The material sequenced was whole blood. The chain joins TRBV7-3 to TRBJ2-3, with D tentatively TRBD1 (6 bases). The CDR3 here is CASSLPVGAGVTDTQYF. In DNA, the CDR3 is TGTGCCAGCAGCTTACCGGTGGGGGCCGGGGTCACAGATACGCAGTATTTT.